Presented here are 3 T cell receptor beta chains from one specimen sequenced in a study of T-cell memory formation after mild COVID-19 (dated by TCRdb to 2020 to 2022). Library prep was done by 5' RACE. Sequenced using an Illumina NovaSeq 6000. TCRdb ran its own pipeline on the public reads, namely fastp trimming at Q25 and MiXCR clone calling, and kept in-frame beta chains. Each entry is one CDR3 protein sequence, shown with its most common DNA and genes. The sample table lists approximately 150,000 distinct CDR3 sequences, approximately 21% of them with a count of one. In total, the top ten clones hold around 2.4% of the sample. The sample was PBMCs or a T cell subset sorted from them (not recorded which). The receptors derive from an adult woman who had mild COVID-19 (a few samples of this study predate the infection). The sample titles of this study are shuffled in the database, so cell type and time point are left out; the donor was told from shared clones.

This clonotype was observed a few times. J is TRBJ2-2 and V is TRBV3-1; D call uncertain. CDR1 and CDR2 (germline): LGHDT, YNNKEL (reference sequence). V dropped 1 base and J dropped 7 bases, with 7 bases sitting between them. CDR3 length equals 13 residues. CDR3 sequence (DNA): TGTGCCAGCAGCCAAGGCGTAGGCGGGGAGCTGTTTTTT. Protein product: CASSQGVGGELFF.

The sample holds a few counts of this clonotype. The chain is built from TRBV10-3 and TRBJ1-3; 8 nucleotides agree with TRBD1. The germline CDR1 and CDR2 sequences are ENHRY and SYGVKD. The CDR3 runs 15 residues. Trimming cost V 4 bases and J 0 bases; bases outside gene matches: 2. The CDR3 DNA is TGTGCCATCAGTGGGACAGGGATCTCTGGAAACACCATATATTTT. This translates into CAISGTGISGNTIYF.

The genes are TRBV20-1 and TRBJ2-1; 8 nucleotides agree with TRBD2. J was trimmed by 3 bases and V by 0 bases; bases with no gene match: 7. CDR1 is DFQATT and CDR2 is SNEGSKA in the germline V gene (reference sequence). The CDR3 covers 16 residues. The CDR3 protein is CSARDRRTSSYNEQFF. CDR3 DNA: TGCAGTGCTAGAGATCGAAGGACTAGCAGCTACAATGAGCAGTTCTTC.